The 10 T cell receptor beta chains in this list originate from one sample, sequenced in a study of shared clonotypes between healthy human individuals. TCRdb's copy holds only in-frame clones and misses some; the assay was immunoSEQ multiplex PCR. The sample lists roughly 2.5 million clones, roughly nine tenths occurring once. The specimen sequenced was naive CD4+ T cells sorted from blood. Noted subset: CD45RA+ positively selected. These receptors originate from a man in his late teens or twenties in good health.

V is TRBV5-4 and J is TRBJ2-7; TRBD2 might be the D (6 bases). Germline-derived CDR1 and CDR2 are SGHNT and YYREEE (reference sequence). Trimming pared 2 bases from V and 5 bases from J, leaving 11 bases between. The CDR3 consists of 13 residues. In DNA, the CDR3 is TGTGCCAGCAGCTTACTGGGGAGGAACGAGCAGTACTTC. It translates to CASSLLGRNEQYF.

The chain uses TRBV5-1 and TRBJ2-7, with 12 positions matching TRBD1. V lost 3 bases to trimming and J lost 6 bases; unmatched junction nucleotides: 7. The CDR3 covers 15 residues. Germline lookup yields CDR1 SGHRS and CDR2 YFSETQ. As DNA, the CDR3 is TGCGCCAGCAGCTGGAGGGACAGGGGGCAATCCGAGCAGTACTTC. This encodes CASSWRDRGQSEQYF.

As regards this clone: This sample includes further DNA sequences coding for the same CDR3. The V gene is TRBV18, the J gene TRBJ1-1, with 10 bases lining up with TRBD1. CDR3 length: 15 residues. V trimming: 2 bases; J trimming: 1 base; junction bases outside the gene matches: 1. The germline V gene encodes CDR1 KGHSH and CDR2 LQKENI. CDR3 in amino acids: CASSPRTGGNTEAFF. The CDR3 DNA sequence: TGTGCCAGCTCACCAAGGACAGGGGGGAACACTGAAGCTTTCTTT.

This chain links TRBV6-1 with TRBJ1-2, with 9 positions matching TRBD1. The V gene end was trimmed by 7 bases and the J gene end by 4 bases; junction bases not matched to a gene: 7. The germline CDR1 and CDR2 sequences are MNHNS and SASEGT. The CDR3 consists of 14 residues. For the CDR3, the DNA is TGTGCCAGCACCATACAGGGGGCAGGCTATGGCTACACCTTC. This encodes CASTIQGAGYGYTF.

The chain joins TRBV7-9 to TRBJ2-3; 7 bases are a match to TRBD1. CDR1 and CDR2 from the germline V gene are SEHNR and FQNEAQ (reference sequence). After removal of 5 bases from V and 2 bases from J, the junction contained 10 bases not matched to a gene. The CDR3 has 16 residues. CDR3 nucleotide sequence: TGTGCCAGCAGCAGAGGACAGGTTCTTTCCACAGATACGCAGTATTTT. Its protein is CASSRGQVLSTDTQYF.

The chain recombines TRBV15 with TRBJ2-5, with 11 nucleotides matching TRBD1. Judging by the DNA end, TRBJ2-7 fits better; the J call may be wrong. The germline V gene has CDR1 LNHNV and CDR2 YYDKDF (reference sequence). The CDR3 is made up of 14 amino acids. In DNA form, the CDR3 reads TGTGCCACCAGCAGGGGACAGGGGGCCTACGAGCAGTACTTC. It specifies CATSRGQGAYEQYF.

The V gene is TRBV7-2, the J gene TRBJ2-5; D is possibly TRBD2 (6 bases). Germline lookup yields CDR1 SGHTA and CDR2 FQGNSA. This CDR3 spans 14 amino acids. The V end was cut by 2 bases, the J end by 4 bases, with 11 bases between. The CDR3 loop is CASSLFWRGETQYF. CDR3 bases: TGTGCCAGCAGCTTATTCTGGCGGGGAGAGACCCAGTACTTC. The entire variable domain, with the rest obtained from reference TRBV7-2 and TRBJ2-5, is as follows: GAGVSQSPSNKVTEKGKDVELRCDPISGHTALYWYRQSLGQGLEFLIYFQGNSAPDKSGLPSDRFSAERTGGSVSTLTIQRTQQEDSAVYLCASSLFWRGETQYFGPGTRLLVL.

This clone was observed once. V and J are TRBV7-2 and TRBJ1-1, with 8 bases fitting TRBD1. The CDR3 covers 16 residues. The V segment lost 6 bases and the J segment 3 bases; nucleotides outside the gene matches: 12. Looked up from germline, CDR1 is SGHTA and CDR2 is FQGNSA. The DNA for the CDR3 is TGTGCCAGCAGACCAGAATTTAGACAGGGGTACACTGAAGCTTTCTTT. Translating gives CASRPEFRQGYTEAFF.

The rearrangement uses TRBV10-3 and TRBJ1-4; 8 bases are shared with TRBD1. CDR1 is ENHRY and CDR2 is SYGVKD in the germline V gene. The junction had 4 bases not matched to a gene; V was cut back by 0 bases and J by 7 bases. The CDR3 is made up of 15 amino acids. The CDR3 region has the DNA TGTGCCATCAGTGAGTCCGACAGGGGTGGTGAAAAACTGTTTTTT. Its translation is CAISESDRGGEKLFF.

CDR3 sequence: CASSLGVSPLHF. The CDR3 nucleotides read TGTGCCAGCAGTCTTGGGGTTTCACCCCTCCACTTT. The chain combines TRBV2 with TRBJ1-6; D not certain. The germline V and J ends were trimmed by 5 bases and 9 bases, with 8 bases remaining between them. The CDR3 contains 12 residues. Germline CDR1 reads SNHLY; CDR2 reads FYNNEI.